A single sample gave rise to the 25 T cell receptor beta chains below, sequenced in a study of blood T cell repertoires in COVID-19. Data came from immunoSEQ multiplex PCR; TCRdb stores just in-frame clones and leaves some out. The repertoire holds 260,000 or so clones, with approximately 91% as singletons. The specimen was peripheral blood. The source is a man aged 18 to 30 with active or convalescent COVID-19.

The chain couples TRBV27 to TRBJ2-7; 8 nucleotides match TRBD2. Germline V lookup: CDR1 MNHEY, CDR2 SMNVEV (reference sequence). The V and J ends lost 4 bases and 7 bases, in that order; junction bases with no gene match: 6. The CDR3 totals 13 residues. In nucleotides, the CDR3 is TGTGCCAGCAGTTCCGGGGGGGCTTGGGAGCAGTACTTC. Its translation: CASSSGGAWEQYF.

The V gene is TRBV29-1, the J gene TRBJ1-1; D may be TRBD1 (5 bases). V was cut by 2 bases and J by 3 bases, with 10 bases left in between. This CDR3 comprises 13 residues. In germline, CDR1 is SQVTM, CDR2 ANQGSEA. This CDR3 reads CSVEQGLDTEAFF. CDR3 DNA sequence: TGCAGCGTTGAACAGGGACTTGACACTGAAGCTTTCTTT.

The chain employs TRBV7-6 and TRBJ2-5, with 8 bases lining up with TRBD1. The V segment lost 4 bases and the J segment 3 bases; nucleotides outside the gene matches: 10. Germline V gene sequence: CDR1 SGHVS, CDR2 FNYEAQ. The CDR3 runs to 16 residues. CDR3 sequence: CASSSRVAGGKETQYF. For the CDR3, the DNA is TGTGCCAGCAGCTCCCGGGTGGCAGGGGGCAAAGAGACCCAGTACTTC.

This CDR3 is CASSSGRRNEQFF. CDR3 bases: TGTGCCAGCAGTTCGGGGAGGCGAAATGAGCAGTTCTTC. The chain couples TRBV12-3 or TRBV12-4 to TRBJ2-1; perhaps TRBD2 as D (6 bases). This CDR3 has 13 residues. Between the trimmed V and J ends, which lost 4 bases and 7 bases, there was a span of 11 bases.

The V call is TRBV19, the J call TRBJ1-2; TRBD1 agrees at 7 bases. Germline CDR1 reads LNHDA; CDR2 reads SQIVND (reference sequence). V gave up 3 bases and J gave up 3 bases; unmatched junction bases: 13. The CDR3 loop spans 17 amino acids. Here the CDR3 reads CASSIRFQDRLDYGYTF. CDR3 in DNA: TGTGCCAGTAGTATTCGATTCCAGGACAGGCTCGACTATGGCTACACCTTC.

The sample holds a few counts of this clone. The CDR3 bases are TGTGCCAGCAGCCAATCCGGTAATGAGCAGTTCTTC. It codes for CASSQSGNEQFF. This chain links TRBV14 with TRBJ2-1, with unresolved D. This CDR3 comprises 12 residues. CDR1 and CDR2 (germline): SGHDN, FVKESK. V shed 2 bases and J shed 7 bases, with 6 bases lying between them. Supplemented by reference TRBV14 and TRBJ2-1, the full variable domain reads EAGVTQFPSHSVIEKGQTVTLRCDPISGHDNLYWYRRVMGKEIKFLLHFVKESKQDESGMPNNRFLAERTGGTYSTLKVQPAELEDSGVYFCASSQSGNEQFFGPGTRLTVL.

This clone was counted many times. CDR3 in amino acids: CASSEETEYTEAFF. DNA for the CDR3: TGTGCCAGCAGTGAAGAGACGGAGTATACTGAAGCTTTCTTT. The V call is TRBV6-1, the J call TRBJ1-1; D uncertain. The CDR3 runs 14 residues. Germline V gives CDR1 MNHNS, CDR2 SASEGT. Trimming removed 1 base from V and 5 bases from J, with 11 bases in between.

The chain uses TRBV6-5 and TRBJ1-1; the D gene is possibly TRBD1 (6 bases). The V end was cut by 0 bases, the J end by 5 bases, with 10 bases between. The V gene's germline CDR1 is MNHEY and CDR2 SVGAGI. This CDR3 is 14 amino acids long. CDR3 protein: CASSYSQGRTEAFF. DNA for the CDR3: TGTGCCAGCAGTTACTCTCAGGGGCGAACTGAAGCTTTCTTT.

The chain links TRBV18 to TRBJ2-3, with D unresolved. V was trimmed by 5 bases and J by 4 bases, leaving 10 bases between them. CDR1 and CDR2 (germline): KGHSH, LQKENI. The CDR3 has 13 amino acids. The CDR3 loop reads CASSFLEPDTQYF. CDR3 DNA: TGTGCCAGCTCATTCCTAGAACCAGATACGCAGTATTTT.

This clone was seen more than once but under ten times. The chain is built from TRBV5-1 and TRBJ2-3, with a weak D call TRBD1 (6 bases). The CDR3 consists of 14 residues. Between the trimmed V and J ends, which lost 5 bases and 2 bases, there was a span of 12 bases. CDR1 SGHRS and CDR2 YFSETQ come from the germline V gene. The DNA of the CDR3 is TGCGCCAGCAGTTCGGGACAACCCACAGATACGCAGTATTTT. Translation: CASSSGQPTDTQYF.

The genes are TRBV24-1 and TRBJ2-5; D might be TRBD1 (5 bases). This CDR3 region has 21 residues. Between the trimmed V and J ends, which lost 3 bases and 5 bases, there was a span of 33 bases. In germline, CDR1 is KGHDR, CDR2 SFDVKD. The DNA of the CDR3 is TGTGCCACCAGTGATACCCGGACACTTCCAAGAGACCCAGTACCGACCGAGACCCAGTACTTC. As protein: CATSDTRTLPRDPVPTETQYF.

The V call is TRBV3-1 (or the pseudogene TRBV3-2), the J call TRBJ1-3; possibly TRBD1 for D (6 bases). Germline assignment: CDR1 LGHDT and CDR2 YNNKEL (reference sequence). The V end lost 3 bases, the J end lost 2 bases, and 14 bases lay between the germline ends. The CDR3 contains 16 residues. In nucleotides, the CDR3 is TGTGCCAGCAGCCACCCGCAGGGGTTCCCTGGAAACACCATATATTTT. Translated: CASSHPQGFPGNTIYF.

This chain links TRBV4-1 with TRBJ1-5; D is unclear. This CDR3 region has 16 residues. Trimming removed 6 bases from V and 4 bases from J, with 19 bases in between. From germline, CDR1 is MGHRA and CDR2 YSYEKL. CDR3 DNA sequence: TGCGCCAGCAGAGCGGCATTGGCAGGCCAGAATCAGCCCCAGCATTTT. Amino acid sequence: CASRAALAGQNQPQHF.

This chain uses TRBV2 with TRBJ1-6, with D hard to call. The CDR3 contains 15 residues. V was shortened by 4 bases and J by 9 bases, with 16 bases between the two germline ends. The germline CDR1 and CDR2 sequences are SNHLY and FYNNEI. The CDR3 DNA follows: TGTGCCAGCAGTGCCGAGACACCCGAGGGTTCACCCCTCCACTTT. Translating it yields CASSAETPEGSPLHF. Drawing the rest from reference TRBV2 and TRBJ1-6, the complete variable domain is EPEVTQTPSHQVTQMGQEVILRCVPISNHLYFYWYRQILGQKVEFLVSFYNNEISEKSEIFDDQFSVERPDGSNFTLKIRSTKLEDSAMYFCASSAETPEGSPLHFGNGTRLTVT.

The chain combines TRBV19 with TRBJ2-5; no reliable D call. Trimming left V 5 bases short and J 2 bases short, with 9 bases between. CDR3 size: 13 residues. The germline V gene encodes CDR1 LNHDA and CDR2 SQIVND (reference sequence). The CDR3 bases are TGTGCCAGTAGTGTAGGCAGGCAAGAGACCCAGTACTTC. Residues: CASSVGRQETQYF.

This clone was recorded only once. The rearrangement links TRBV14 to TRBJ1-3; no firm D call. V dropped 4 bases and J dropped 0 bases, with 4 bases sitting between them. The germline V gene encodes CDR1 SGHDN and CDR2 FVKESK. The CDR3 is made up of 13 amino acids. CDR3 bases: TGTGCCAGCAGCCCCCTCTCTGGAAACACCATATATTTT. Translating it yields CASSPLSGNTIYF. The variable domain in full, with the rest retrieved from reference TRBV14 and TRBJ1-3, is EAGVTQFPSHSVIEKGQTVTLRCDPISGHDNLYWYRRVMGKEIKFLLHFVKESKQDESGMPNNRFLAERTGGTYSTLKVQPAELEDSGVYFCASSPLSGNTIYFGEGSWLTVV.

This clone has only a few counts. CDR3 sequence: CASRYRDSSGNTIYF. DNA of the CDR3: TGTGCCAGTAGGTACCGGGACAGCTCTGGAAACACCATATATTTT. The J gene is TRBJ1-3, the V gene TRBV19; 7 nucleotides agree with TRBD1. Germline CDR1 LNHDA, CDR2 SQIVND (reference sequence). The CDR3 is made up of 15 amino acids. Trimming at V came to 6 bases and at J to 0 bases, leaving 5 bases not matched to a gene. The complete variable domain, with remaining parts taken from reference TRBV19 and TRBJ1-3, reads DGGITQSPKYLFRKEGQNVTLSCEQNLNHDAMYWYRQDPGQGLRLIYYSQIVNDFQKGDIAEGYSVSREKKESFPLTVTSAQKNPTAFYLCASRYRDSSGNTIYFGEGSWLTVV.

The chain is built from TRBV6-5 and TRBJ2-7, with 8 bases identical to TRBD2. This CDR3 comprises 15 residues. J lost 4 bases, V lost 0 bases, and 5 bases had no gene match. Germline CDR1 reads MNHEY; CDR2 reads SVGAGI. The CDR3 here is CASSYSSGGFYEQYF. CDR3 in DNA: TGTGCCAGCAGTTACTCGTCGGGGGGGTTTTACGAGCAGTACTTC.

The chain couples TRBV6-5 to TRBJ1-5; 8 bases align to TRBD1. CDR1 is MNHEY, CDR2 SVGAGI, per germline. With V trimmed by 9 bases and J by 0 bases, 7 bases remained unmatched. The CDR3 extends over 15 amino acids. CDR3 amino acids: CASQDRGYSNQPQHF. CDR3 bases: TGTGCCAGTCAAGACAGGGGCTATAGCAATCAGCCCCAGCATTTT.

This chain uses TRBV7-2 with TRBJ2-5; D is possibly TRBD1 (6 bases). The CDR3 runs 14 residues. Germline-derived CDR1 and CDR2 are SGHTA and FQGNSA. Deletions cut 5 bases from V and 2 bases from J, with 12 bases between. The CDR3 loop is CASSQQTGQETQYF. The CDR3 bases are TGTGCCAGCAGCCAGCAGACAGGACAAGAGACCCAGTACTTC.

The rearrangement uses TRBV20-1 and TRBJ1-6; no firm D call. V was clipped by 3 bases and J by 7 bases, with 10 bases between them. This CDR3 contains 13 residues. The germline V gene has CDR1 DFQATT and CDR2 SNEGSKA (reference sequence). For the CDR3, the DNA is TGCAGTGCTAGTGACATCCAGAATTCACCCCTCCACTTT. Translating it yields CSASDIQNSPLHF.

The chain joins TRBV18 to TRBJ2-5; a possible D gene is TRBD1 (6 bases). Germline V gene lookup returns CDR1 KGHSH and CDR2 LQKENI. Trimming took 2 bases from V and 2 from J, leaving 15 bases between them. The CDR3 has 16 amino acids. The CDR3 DNA reads TGTGCCAGCTCACCAGGGGGCAGGGCCCATCAAGAGACCCAGTACTTC. The encoded protein is CASSPGGRAHQETQYF.

In this sample, this clone turned up once. The chain uses TRBV5-1 and TRBJ1-1; tentative D call: TRBD1 (5 bases). Trimming took 4 bases from V and 7 from J, leaving 14 bases between them. The length of the CDR3 is 13 residues. Germline values: CDR1 SGHRS, CDR2 YFSETQ. The CDR3: CASSTTGALEAFF. In DNA, the CDR3 is TGCGCCAGCAGCACCACAGGAGCCCTTGAAGCTTTCTTT.

The chain is built from TRBV11-2 and TRBJ1-1, with D unresolved. Germline CDR1 and CDR2: SGHAT and FQNNGV. The V end was cut by 0 bases, the J end by 0 bases, with 8 bases between. The CDR3 consists of 15 residues. CDR3 sequence reads: CASSLDPNMNTEAFF. CDR3 in DNA: TGTGCCAGCAGCTTAGATCCCAACATGAACACTGAAGCTTTCTTT.

The rearrangement uses TRBV28 and TRBJ1-1; D is uncertain. Trimming left V 5 bases short and J 6 bases short, with 10 bases between. Germline CDR1 is MDHEN and CDR2 is SYDVKM. The CDR3 loop spans 12 amino acids. The CDR3 nucleotides read TGTGCCAGCAGTCCCAGAGGAGCTGAAGCTTTCTTT. Translated, it gives CASSPRGAEAFF.